Below, 10 T cell receptor beta chains from the same sample are listed, as sequenced in a study of T cell responses to AZD1222 COVID-19 vaccine. Profiling relied on immunoSEQ multiplex PCR, and the TCRdb table lists in-frame clones only, not all of them. Its table records about 140,000 clones. Sequenced: peripheral blood. All receptors come from an adult in good health.

This chain connects TRBV18 to TRBJ2-7, with D tentatively TRBD1 or TRBD2 (5 bases each). Germline values: CDR1 KGHSH, CDR2 LQKENI. The CDR3 sequence is 15 residues long. V was cut by 5 bases and J by 4 bases, with 18 bases left in between. The CDR3 protein is CASSAQKGEMYEQYF. CDR3 nucleotides: TGTGCCAGCTCAGCTCAAAAAGGGGAGATGTACGAGCAGTACTTC.

The gene calls are TRBV19 and TRBJ1-1; the D gene is possibly TRBD1 (5 bases). Germline V CDR1 and CDR2: LNHDA, SQIVND (reference sequence). Trimming took 5 bases from V and 1 from J, leaving 17 bases between them. The CDR3 runs to 16 residues. The CDR3 DNA follows: TGTGCCAGTAGTGGAAATATGGGGCCGTCGAACACTGAAGCTTTCTTT. This codes for CASSGNMGPSNTEAFF.

The rearrangement joins TRBV9 to TRBJ1-1; the D is unclear. Between the trimmed V and J ends, which lost 1 base and 3 bases, there was a span of 7 bases. Germline V gene data show CDR1 as SGDLS and CDR2 as YYNGEE. The CDR3 extends over 13 amino acids. The CDR3 nucleotides are TGTGCCAGCAGCGTATCCCCGTACACTGAAGCTTTCTTT. Its protein is CASSVSPYTEAFF. Full variable domain (missing parts from reference TRBV9 and TRBJ1-1): DSGVTQTPKHLITATGQRVTLRCSPRSGDLSVYWYQQSLDQGLQFLIQYYNGEERAKGNILERFSAQQFPDLHSELNLSSLELGDSALYFCASSVSPYTEAFFGQGTRLTVV.

The chain combines TRBV5-1 with TRBJ2-5; 8 positions agree with TRBD1. The CDR3 has 14 residues. Germline CDR1 reads SGHRS; CDR2 reads YFSETQ. The junction had 5 bases not matched to a gene; V was cut back by 4 bases and J by 3 bases. CDR3 protein: CASSIGQGKETQYF. Written as DNA, the CDR3 is TGCGCCAGCAGCATAGGACAGGGCAAAGAGACCCAGTACTTC.

The chain couples TRBV7-6 to TRBJ2-7; no clear D. V lost 7 bases to trimming and J lost 6 bases, with 19 bases between them. The V gene's germline CDR1 is SGHVS and CDR2 FNYEAQ. The length of the CDR3 is 14 residues. In nucleotides, the CDR3 is TGTGCCAGCACTGAAAGAGAGTTTTCTGGCGAGCAGTACTTC. It specifies CASTEREFSGEQYF.

V is TRBV6-2 or TRBV6-3 and J is TRBJ2-3; the match to TRBD1 covers 10 bases. V shed 0 bases and J 0 bases; nucleotides not matched to a gene: 3. CDR1 and CDR2 (germline): MNHEY, SVGEGT. The CDR3 runs 17 residues. In DNA, the CDR3 is TGTGCCAGCAGTTACTCAGCGACAGGGGGCAGCACAGATACGCAGTATTTT. Protein: CASSYSATGGSTDTQYF.

This chain uses TRBV7-2 with TRBJ2-5; 11 bases line up with TRBD2. The CDR3 length is 18 residues. Germline loops: CDR1 SGHTA, CDR2 FQGNSA. The V and J ends lost 5 bases and 4 bases, in that order; junction bases with no gene match: 15. In DNA, the CDR3 is TGTGCCAGCAGCCCACTCGTGGTAGCGGGGGGGATCGGAGAGACCCAGTACTTC. Its translation: CASSPLVVAGGIGETQYF.

The gene calls are TRBV9 and TRBJ2-1, with D maybe TRBD2 (6 bases). V was clipped by 3 bases and J by 0 bases, with 13 bases between them. This CDR3 comprises 16 residues. The germline gives CDR1 SGDLS, CDR2 YYNGEE. This CDR3 is CASSALPGLSYNEQFF. CDR3 in DNA: TGTGCCAGCAGCGCATTACCGGGACTCTCCTACAATGAGCAGTTCTTC.

J is TRBJ2-3 and V is TRBV2, with D possibly TRBD2 on 5 matching bases. Germline-derived CDR1 and CDR2 are SNHLY and FYNNEI. V was shortened by 4 bases and J by 3 bases, with 11 bases between the two germline ends. CDR3 size: 14 residues. The CDR3 sequence: CASSAARGTDTQYF. In nucleotides, the CDR3 is TGTGCCAGCAGTGCGGCTCGAGGGACAGATACGCAGTATTTT.

J is TRBJ2-5 and V is TRBV15; D ambiguous. Germline V gene lookup returns CDR1 LNHNV and CDR2 YYDKDF (reference sequence). Trimming took off 3 bases at V and 7 bases at J, with 18 bases between the two ends. The CDR3 contains 15 residues. The CDR3: CATSSSKGWLATQYF. CDR3 sequence (DNA): TGTGCCACCAGCAGCAGTAAGGGCTGGCTCGCGACCCAGTACTTC.